This T cell receptor (beta chain) was profiled in a study of shared clonotypes between healthy human individuals. Study-wide findings and caveats: The study generally estimated greater richness for naive than memory subsets. Against clonotypes common to all four donors, non-shared ones had lower generation probabilities. Sorted-subset sequencing was shown by rarefaction to be incomplete despite large depth.

Looked up from germline, CDR1 is KGHSH and CDR2 is LQKENI. V was pared by 3 bases and J by 5 bases, with 11 bases of the junction left unmatched. The CDR3 is 16 amino acids. Data came from immunoSEQ multiplex PCR; TCRdb stores just in-frame clones and leaves some out. Seen here are 330,000 or so clones, under 80% observed once, and the top ten hold around a tenth. In the case of this clone: Its specificity is unknown.

This TCR came from a man under 40 in good health. Sequencing was done on a sample of memory CD4+ T cells sorted from blood. Stated subset: CD45RA-negative fraction. The chain recombines TRBV18 with TRBJ2-3, with 7 bases that match TRBD2. CDR3 bases: TGTGCCAGCTCACCGGGAGCGGGATCCCTGGGAGATACGCAGTATTTT. Residues: CASSPGAGSLGDTQYF. The complete variable domain, with remaining parts taken from reference TRBV18 and TRBJ2-3, reads NAGVMQNPRHLVRRRGQEARLRCSPMKGHSHVYWYRQLPEEGLKFMVYLQKENIIDESGMPKERFSAEFPKEGPSILRIQQVVRGDSAAYFCASSPGAGSLGDTQYFGPGTRLTVL.